The 27 T cell receptor beta chains presented below share a single source sample, sequenced in a study of cytomegalovirus exposure and HLA in healthy donors. The data were produced by immunoSEQ multiplex PCR, yet TCRdb's version contains in-frame clones alone and is incomplete. The table includes approximately 280,000 clones, around 85% detected once. The source material was PBMCs. The receptors were sampled from a woman younger than 30 in good health and CMV-seronegative.

Details on this clone: One junction end does not reproduce the germline sequence, and a read error may be involved. This chain joins TRBV7-7 and TRBJ2-7; no definite D call. The CDR3 consists of 13 residues. Germline CDR1 and CDR2: SSHAT and FNYEAQ (reference sequence). The CDR3 DNA sequence: TGTGCTAGCAGCTTAGAAGGCGGCTGGGAGCAGTACTTC. Its protein product is CASSLEGGWEQYF.

The chain has TRBV7-8 and TRBJ2-7; tentatively, D is TRBD2 (5 bases). The ends were cut back, 8 bases at V and 3 bases at J, with 26 bases in the middle. Germline CDR1 SGHVS, CDR2 FQNEAQ. This CDR3 has 17 residues. The CDR3 coding sequence is TGTGCCAGCCTCAAGACGAATAAAGGGCTAGCACGCTACGAGCAGTACTTC. Translating gives CASLKTNKGLARYEQYF. The variable domain in full, completed from reference TRBV7-8 and TRBJ2-7, reads GAGVSQSPRYKVAKRGQDVALRCDPISGHVSLFWYQQALGQGPEFLTYFQNEAQLDKSGLPSDRFFAERPEGSVSTLKIQRTQQEDSAVYLCASLKTNKGLARYEQYFGPGTRLTVT.

The chain uses TRBV28 and TRBJ1-2; D call uncertain. Per the germline V gene, CDR1 is MDHEN and CDR2 is SYDVKM. The CDR3 loop spans 12 amino acids. V was pared by 8 bases and J by 8 bases, with 15 bases between. This CDR3 is CASSVSAGGYTF. The CDR3 coding sequence is TGTGCCAGCTCGGTGTCGGCAGGAGGCTACACCTTC.

Only one count was recorded for this clone. The genes are TRBV28 and TRBJ2-7; D might be TRBD1 (6 bases). Germline CDR1 MDHEN, CDR2 SYDVKM. V was pared by 7 bases and J by 8 bases, with 15 bases between. CDR3 length equals 12 residues. CDR3 protein: CASTQGMYQQYF. CDR3 in DNA: TGTGCCAGCACCCAGGGGATGTACCAGCAGTACTTC.

This chain joins TRBV30 and TRBJ1-2; 8 bases align to TRBD1. From germline, CDR1 is GTSNPN and CDR2 SVGIG (reference sequence). This CDR3 is built from 13 residues. Losses at the gene ends were 3 bases for V and 6 bases for J; bases not matched to a gene: 6. Here the CDR3 reads CAWRGQGANGYTF. DNA of the CDR3: TGTGCCTGGAGGGGGCAGGGGGCTAATGGCTACACCTTC.

The gene calls are TRBV11-2 and TRBJ1-2, with unresolved D. The CDR3 extends over 12 amino acids. V shed 5 bases and J shed 8 bases, with 12 bases lying between them. Looked up from germline, CDR1 is SGHAT and CDR2 is FQNNGV. The CDR3 spells CASSAGEAGYTF. In DNA form, the CDR3 reads TGTGCCAGCAGCGCCGGGGAGGCAGGCTACACCTTC.

The genes are TRBV6-1 and TRBJ2-7, with a tentative D call TRBD1 (5 bases). The CDR3 spans 15 residues. Germline V lookup: CDR1 MNHNS, CDR2 SASEGT. Trimming pared 6 bases from V and 6 bases from J, leaving 21 bases between. Here the CDR3 reads CASRVTGDSVGEQYF. DNA for the CDR3: TGTGCCAGCAGGGTCACAGGTGATTCGGTTGGCGAGCAGTACTTC.

This clone was seen once. The chain has TRBV7-2 and TRBJ2-5, with 8 bases that match TRBD2. CDR1 and CDR2 from the germline V gene are SGHTA and FQGNSA. This CDR3 is 17 amino acids long. V lost 5 bases, J lost 7 bases, and 18 bases stayed unmatched. CDR3 bases: TGTGCCAGCAGCCCAAGGACGTCGGGGGGGCTATTGGCGACCCAGTACTTC. Its translation is CASSPRTSGGLLATQYF.

Comments on this clone: The same CDR3 arises from other DNA sequences in this sample as well. The genes are TRBV9 and TRBJ2-7, with 9 bases matching TRBD2. The germline V gene encodes CDR1 SGDLS and CDR2 YYNGEE. The CDR3 sequence is 15 residues long. Germline trimming cut 2 bases from V and 2 bases from J; bases unmatched to any gene: 5. The DNA of the CDR3 is TGTGCCAGCAGCGTTAGCGGGGGCGCAGCCTACGAGCAGTACTTC. This sequence encodes CASSVSGGAAYEQYF. Full variable domain (outside the CDR3, taken from reference TRBV9 and TRBJ2-7): DSGVTQTPKHLITATGQRVTLRCSPRSGDLSVYWYQQSLDQGLQFLIQYYNGEERAKGNILERFSAQQFPDLHSELNLSSLELGDSALYFCASSVSGGAAYEQYFGPGTRLTVT.

The V call is TRBV10-3, the J call TRBJ2-3; the match to TRBD2 covers 13 bases. Germline CDR1 ENHRY, CDR2 SYGVKD. The CDR3 contains 16 residues. The trim removed 6 bases at V and 2 bases at J, leaving 5 bases unmatched. The CDR3 DNA reads as TGTGCCATCAGGGACGGGACTAGCGGGGCCACAGATACGCAGTATTTT. Amino acids: CAIRDGTSGATDTQYF.

The gene calls are TRBV14 and TRBJ2-7, with a tentative D call TRBD2 (6 bases). CDR1 and CDR2 from the germline V gene are SGHDN and FVKESK. Trimming took 3 bases from V and 2 from J, leaving 14 bases between them. This CDR3 is 15 amino acids long. In nucleotides, the CDR3 is TGTGCCAGCAGCCACCGCGGGACCGCACCCTACGAGCAGTACTTC. This translates into CASSHRGTAPYEQYF.

This rearrangement joins TRBV5-1 to TRBJ1-1; TRBD1 might be the D (5 bases). Looked up from germline, CDR1 is SGHRS and CDR2 is YFSETQ. This CDR3 has 14 residues. V was cut by 0 bases and J by 4 bases, with 10 bases left in between. The CDR3 protein is CASSLEGRGTEAFF. The CDR3 nucleotides are TGCGCCAGCAGCTTGGAGGGGAGGGGCACTGAAGCTTTCTTT. The full variable domain, in which reference TRBV5-1 and TRBJ1-1 provide the parts outside the CDR3, is KAGVTQTPRYLIKTRGQQVTLSCSPISGHRSVSWYQQTPGQGLQFLFEYFSETQRNKGNFPGRFSGRQFSNSRSEMNVSTLELGDSALYLCASSLEGRGTEAFFGQGTRLTVV.

This clone was detected a few times. The chain combines TRBV7-6 with TRBJ2-1; TRBD2 might be the D (5 bases). CDR1 is SGHVS and CDR2 is FNYEAQ in the germline V gene. This CDR3 has 15 amino acids. V was pared by 5 bases and J by 0 bases, with 11 bases between. This CDR3 reads CASSPWAGSYNEQFF. CDR3 coding DNA: TGTGCCAGCAGCCCCTGGGCGGGCTCCTACAATGAGCAGTTCTTC.

The chain recombines TRBV28 with TRBJ1-1; TRBD1 matches 7 bases. The CDR3 spans 15 residues. CDR1 MDHEN and CDR2 SYDVKM come from the germline V gene. V was clipped by 6 bases and J by 0 bases; unmatched bases: 7. The CDR3 DNA sequence: TGTGCCAGCAGAAAGGGACAGCAGATGAACACTGAAGCTTTCTTT. Its translation: CASRKGQQMNTEAFF.

The rearrangement links TRBV2 to TRBJ2-5; 10 bases line up with TRBD2. Germline V gene sequence: CDR1 SNHLY, CDR2 FYNNEI. The junction had 5 bases not matched to a gene; V was cut back by 2 bases and J by 5 bases. The CDR3 covers 15 residues. The CDR3, as DNA: TGTGCCAGCAGTGAACTAGCGGGAGAGGGGGAGACCCAGTACTTC. Translation: CASSELAGEGETQYF.

The CDR3 protein is CASSQPARDTEAFF. The CDR3 bases are TGTGCCAGCAGCCAACCCGCGAGGGACACTGAAGCTTTCTTT. This rearrangement joins TRBV28 to TRBJ1-1; no clear D gene. The V end was cut by 6 bases, the J end by 3 bases, with 14 bases between. This CDR3 is 14 amino acids long. Germline values: CDR1 MDHEN, CDR2 SYDVKM.

This chain connects TRBV25-1 to TRBJ2-5; 8 nucleotides match TRBD1. Germline V lookup: CDR1 MGHDK, CDR2 SYGVNS. Trimming took 5 bases from V and 0 from J; bases not matched to a gene: 8. The CDR3 is made up of 16 amino acids. The DNA for the CDR3 is TGTGCCAGCAGTAAACAGGGGGTACCGTACCAAGAGACCCAGTACTTC. The encoded protein is CASSKQGVPYQETQYF.

CDR3 residues: CASSSRLAGGFRELFF. CDR3 sequence (DNA): TGCGCCAGCAGCTCCAGACTAGCGGGGGGTTTTAGGGAGCTGTTTTTT. The V gene is TRBV5-1, the J gene TRBJ2-2; 13 positions match TRBD2. The CDR3 has 16 residues. With 3 bases clipped from V and 9 bases from J, the junction kept 8 bases outside the gene matches. Germline V gives CDR1 SGHRS, CDR2 YFSETQ. Full variable domain (missing parts from reference TRBV5-1 and TRBJ2-2): KAGVTQTPRYLIKTRGQQVTLSCSPISGHRSVSWYQQTPGQGLQFLFEYFSETQRNKGNFPGRFSGRQFSNSRSEMNVSTLELGDSALYLCASSSRLAGGFRELFFGEGSRLTVL.

The gene calls are TRBV19 and TRBJ1-2, with 7 bases that match TRBD1. Germline CDR1 is LNHDA and CDR2 is SQIVND (reference sequence). V lost 7 bases and J lost 3; bases outside the gene matches: 8. The CDR3 length is 14 residues. CDR3: CASNPSGTDYGYTF. CDR3 nucleotide sequence: TGTGCCAGTAACCCCTCCGGGACAGACTATGGCTACACCTTC.

This chain links TRBV18 with TRBJ2-3, with 10 bases fitting TRBD2. This CDR3 has 19 amino acids. Looked up from germline, CDR1 is KGHSH and CDR2 is LQKENI. The trim removed 1 base at V and 0 bases at J, leaving 10 bases unmatched. The CDR3 reads CASSPRGASGRRSTDTQYF. In DNA, the CDR3 is TGTGCCAGCTCACCACGGGGGGCTAGCGGGAGACGTAGCACAGATACGCAGTATTTT.

V usage is TRBV7-3 and J usage is TRBJ2-1, with D possibly being TRBD2 (6 bases). Germline V lookup: CDR1 SGHTA, CDR2 FQGTGA. V lost 5 bases and J 8 bases, leaving 16 bases between the germline ends. This CDR3 spans 14 amino acids. For the CDR3, the DNA is TGTGCCAGCAGCCATTGGGGGGTTGGTGATGAGCAGTTCTTC. Translation: CASSHWGVGDEQFF.

The CDR3 DNA reads TGTGCCAGCAGCCTGACCCGGGGGACAGGGGTATTGATGGAGACCCAGTACTTC. Protein: CASSLTRGTGVLMETQYF. The chain couples TRBV9 to TRBJ2-5; 10 positions match TRBD1. Germline V gene data show CDR1 as SGDLS and CDR2 as YYNGEE. V was clipped by 4 bases and J by 5 bases; unmatched bases: 17. The CDR3 runs 18 residues.

CDR3 nucleotides: TGCGCCAGCAGCTTTGGGACTAGCCAAGAGACCCAGTACTTC. This gives the protein CASSFGTSQETQYF. The chain employs TRBV5-1 and TRBJ2-5; TRBD2 matches 8 bases. CDR3 length: 14 residues. V shed 2 bases, J shed 1 base, and the junction held 1 base outside the gene matches. Germline CDR1 is SGHRS and CDR2 is YFSETQ.

The chain joins TRBV6-6 to TRBJ1-2; 9 bases map to TRBD1. The CDR3 covers 15 residues. CDR1 and CDR2 from the germline V gene are MNHNY and SVGAGI (reference sequence). With V trimmed by 6 bases and J by 5 bases, 10 bases remained unmatched. The CDR3 region is CASSTTGGVWYGYTF. The DNA for the CDR3 is TGTGCCAGCAGCACCACAGGGGGCGTGTGGTATGGCTACACCTTC.

This chain joins TRBV6-1 and TRBJ1-5, with D perhaps TRBD1 (5 bases). Per germline, CDR1 MNHNS and CDR2 SASEGT. The CDR3 is 17 amino acids. Trimming shortened V by 3 bases and J by 2 bases, and 17 bases separated the two germline ends. CDR3 in amino acids: CASSDLTGGMGNQPQHF. In DNA form, the CDR3 reads TGTGCCAGCAGTGACCTCACCGGGGGTATGGGCAATCAGCCCCAGCATTTT.

The V call is TRBV29-1, the J call TRBJ2-1, with 7 bases matching TRBD2. CDR1 is SQVTM, CDR2 ANQGSEA, per germline. Trimming at V came to 6 bases and at J to 9 bases, leaving 8 bases not matched to a gene. This CDR3 region has 12 residues. CDR3 nucleotide sequence: TGCAGCGTCACCCTGGGGAGGGGTGAGCAGTTCTTC. Protein sequence: CSVTLGRGEQFF.

This clone was counted a few times. This sequence joins TRBV5-1 and TRBJ2-7, with 10 bases matching TRBD2. Germline V lookup: CDR1 SGHRS, CDR2 YFSETQ. The CDR3 covers 16 residues. Losses at the gene ends were 0 bases for V and 5 bases for J; bases not matched to a gene: 8. The CDR3 nucleotides are TGCGCCAGCAGCTTGGGACACGGGACTAGCGTCCACGAGCAGTACTTC. Residues: CASSLGHGTSVHEQYF.